This entry is about one T cell receptor (beta chain). It has no known antigen specificity. No base-level quality is on record; no much larger clone is a single base apart. The cohort was made up of about 610 healthy bone marrow donors. At the time of sampling, all cohort members were nominally healthy, though unrecorded immune exposures were likely present. The donor tested CMV seronegative, placing the donor among the 350 or so seronegative members of the cohort. A peripheral blood sample was collected from each donor, and TCR beta sequencing was performed on peripheral blood mononuclear cells. The Qiagen DNeasy Blood Extraction Kit was used to extract genomic DNA from the blood cell samples. This entry is derived from a study of cytomegalovirus exposure and HLA in healthy donors (dated by TCRdb to about 2017). Broadly, across the study: In an earlier analysis of approximately 500 of the donors, approximately 260 Gb of sequence data and 95 million to 130 million unique TCR beta sequences from 150 million to 200 million T cells were reported. The aim of the study was to test whether cataloging public T cell receptors could identify signatures of past pathogen exposure. Class I and class II HLA loci were covered by the typing at four-digit resolution. The number of donors typed differed by locus, with about 620-630 for A, B, C, DRB1 and DQB1, more than 500 for DQA1, approximately 580 for DPA1, and around 450 for DPB1. An earlier analysis of several hundred of the donors applied high-throughput TCR beta sequencing to assess whether each TCR beta V gene segment acted as functional or pseudogenic. Roughly 5 DR-DQ haplotypes were treated as single units for association and clustering because of strong linkage in the cohort. To predict cytomegalovirus infection status, the study brought together high-throughput TCR immunosequencing, statistical association of individual TCRs with disease status, and machine learning. A later genetic analysis took genome-wide SNP genotypes for about 60% of the roughly 670 donors and used that subset as a discovery cohort. Donor age, sex, ethnicity and CMV serostatus were compiled alongside the repertoire data. Among the roughly 400 genotyped donors, approximately 82% belonged to the genetic ancestry cluster associated with self-reported Caucasian donors. Roughly 300 gigabases of sequencing data and 70 million to 85 million unique TCR sequences were included in an early release covering around 650 HLA-typed donors. Among 398 genotyped donors of the cohort, an average of around 240,000 unique TCR beta nucleotide sequences were sequenced per donor, about a sixth of them non-productive. In the later analysis, no new phenotypic data were used to find candidate immune exposures; instead, reliance was placed on TCR beta sequences and their occurrence across donors. To study patterns of TCR occurrence, a later analysis re-analyzed previously published TCR beta repertoires from 700 or so donors and added high-resolution HLA genotyping. All discovery cohort repertoires had been generated using a single sequencing platform. Besides the first cohort of approximately 710 subjects, a separate validation cohort made up of about 120 different subjects was used. The T cell repertoires of 550 to 850 subjects were profiled by immunosequencing and related to cytomegalovirus serostatus.

The study at large found these results: CMV serostatus was the only immune exposure information available for the cohort. Compared with equally common non-associated chains, HLA-associated TCR beta chains in a later analysis were more clonally expanded and had lower generation probabilities. A group of highly shared sequence variants was considered likely to be a technical artifact of the sequencing pipeline. HLA typing was unavailable for some donors at each locus, so association tests used only the typed subset. Because counts were too low, under 20 rarely observed V segments, including chromosome 9 orphons, were left out of the earlier analysis of some 600 of the donors. In a later analysis, several top co-occurrence clusters were reported to appear linked to parvovirus B19, influenza, CMV and Epstein-Barr virus. In an earlier analysis of fewer than 700 of the donors, most TCR beta V segments appeared in productive rearrangements about 87% or about 30% of the time, broadly matching IMGT annotations. The cohort was sequenced for TCR beta chains only, and without alpha or paired-chain data the features that could be detected were limited. The study gave a list of 150 to 200 TCR beta chains associated with cytomegalovirus. When HLA alleles, especially DR and DQ, strongly co-occurred, attributing TCR associations to individual alleles was difficult. In a later analysis, most CMV-associated TCR beta chains were found to appear HLA-restricted, with HLA associations seemingly driven largely by CMV exposure. At a false discovery rate of 0.05, a later analysis linked about 17,000 TCR beta sequences to specific HLA alleles. The classifier was reported to diagnose cytomegalovirus status with high specificity and sensitivity in both the original cohort and the validation cohort. Sequencing depth was assumed to be roughly uniform across donors in the presence/absence analyses, though that assumption may not hold. In vitro tests confirmed that a few of the cytomegalovirus-associated TCR beta chains recognize cytomegalovirus antigens. A later genetic analysis reported fewer N-insertions in productive TCRs among donors in an Asian-associated ancestry cluster than the roughly 700-donor mean. In a later analysis, TCR association rates were found to vary across HLA loci, with the most associated TCRs seen for DRB1 alleles and the fewest for HLA-C alleles. An association between a missense DCLRE1C variant and V-gene and J-gene trimming of TCR beta chains was found in a later genetic analysis and replicated in an independent cohort. While some public TCRs were present in many individuals, most TCR sequences turned up only very rarely across donors. A further reported finding was that TCR beta sequences accurately predicted the HLA-A and HLA-B alleles for most subjects in the first cohort. According to the authors, the approach could potentially be generalized to other disease states and immunological phenotypes. Linkage disequilibrium might explain the correlated functional status among segregating V segments, but an unknown experimental factor could not be excluded. The 87-base-pair reads could not distinguish some IMGT-functional V segments, including TRBV6-2 and TRBV6-3, so those segments were excluded.

The CDR3 measures 14 amino acids from cysteine to phenylalanine. The sequence is cut down to CDR3 DNA, 42 bases in frame from base 1. A distance of 10 bases separates the germline ends of V and J, which lose 3 bases and 4 bases respectively. CDR1 SGHNT and CDR2 YYREEE are derived from the germline V gene (reference sequence). Library method: the immunoSEQ multiplex PCR assay. For the multiplex PCR, a mixture combining 60 forward primers for TCR Vbeta segments and 13 reverse primers for TCR Jbeta segments was used. The CDR3 region of rearranged TCR beta genes was amplified from genomic DNA by a multiplex PCR assay. The amplified TCR beta libraries were sequenced on the Illumina HiSeq System as 87-base-pair reads. From the authors' description of their analysis: A later analysis tallied around 80 million unique TCR beta chains across the 700 or so repertoires, and roughly 11 million of those chains were shared by two or more donors. Raw reads were error-corrected and collapsed into unique sequences by a nearest-neighbor algorithm in which closely related sequences were merged to remove PCR and sequencing errors. V, D and J gene segments were assigned by aligning CDR3 sequences to IMGT reference sequences. For a sequence to be retained, a match of at least six nucleotides to both a V gene segment and a J gene segment was required. A rearrangement counted as productive if the CDR3 had no stop codons and remained in frame with V and J, and every other rearrangement counted as non-productive. CDR3 was defined by IMGT convention, running from the second conserved V-encoded cysteine to the conserved J-encoded phenylalanine. The earlier analysis of about 610 of the donors excluded sequences that lacked an unambiguous match to a single V gene segment. An earlier analysis of some 610 of the donors called V segments functional above 56.7% productive rearrangements and segregating when the between-donor standard deviation exceeded 5%. To diagnose cytomegalovirus status from the catalog of TCR beta chain sequences, a statistical classification framework was built. In a later analysis, TCR nucleotide sequences were compared against IMGT/GENE-DB human TR gene sequences so that V and J genes could be assigned. In a later analysis, CDR3 sequences and most-parsimonious VDJ recombination scenarios were assigned using the TCRdist pipeline. In a later analysis, every TCR beta chain was defined by the combination of its CDR3 amino acid sequence and its V-gene family, and reads without a unique V-gene family were dropped. As a way to deal with suspected cross-contamination and a sequencing artifact, a later analysis dropped approximately 570 nucleotide sequences that were highly shared and had low generation probability. For each public chain, a later analysis derived a clonal expansion index from normalized ranks of inferred template counts within each repertoire. Generation probabilities in a later analysis came from a VDJ recombination model fitted to out-of-frame rearrangements, and those results were checked against IGoR. In a later analysis, hypergeometric tests were used to score TCR-TCR, TCR-HLA and TCR-CMV co-occurrence, with a repertoire-size bias correction applied to TCR pairs. A later analysis estimated false discovery rates by permuting HLA or CMV assignments 20 times. In a later analysis, co-occurring TCRs were grouped with DBSCAN, and TCRdist sequence similarity was added when clustering was performed within HLA-allele-positive subsets. Co-occurrence clustering excluded repertoires with fewer than 30,000 or more than 120,000 public chains, plus five with anomalous nucleotide sharing. As stored in TCRdb, this immuneACCESS dataset retains in-frame rearrangements with V and J assigned. A fraction of the clones does not appear; measured against another copy, unresolved V genes explain less than half of the discrepancy, and the remainder lacks a known reason. The V and J calls and clone size were taken over from that table, and D and trimming were inferred from the DNA. The sample contains about 190,000 clones, 84% of them found a single time. The ten top clones hold 0.26% of the sample.

The source material was PBMCs. The chain is made from TRBV5-4 and TRBJ2-2, with TRBD1 as a weak D call on 5 bases. This sequence was found in a boy under 18 in good health and CMV-seronegative. The nucleotides read TGTGCCAGCAGCTCCAGGGTGGGCACCGGGGAGCTGTTTTTT. This is translated as CASSSRVGTGELFF.